This entry lists 7 T cell receptor beta chains sequenced from one sample in a study of CD8 T cells in Susac syndrome. RNA was extracted with the RNeasy kit, and a quantity of roughly 0.5 to 1 ug was reverse transcribed using random hexamers. A single record per CDR3 protein comes from TCRdb applying MiXCR to the immunoSEQ multiplex PCR reads. The table includes about 200,000 distinct CDR3 sequences, 95% detected once. What was sequenced was CD4+ T cells from PBMCs. The receptors derive from a human donor in good health.

The rearrangement links TRBV6-1 to TRBJ1-5; no firm D call. V was trimmed by 1 base and J by 3 bases, leaving 10 bases between them. The CDR3 consists of 15 residues. The germline V gene encodes CDR1 MNHNS and CDR2 SASEGT. The DNA of the CDR3 is TGTGCCAGCAGTGAAGGGCAGGTAATCAATCAGCCCCAGCATTTT. This translates into CASSEGQVINQPQHF.

V and J are TRBV20-1 and TRBJ2-7, with 9 bases fitting TRBD2. CDR1 is DFQATT, CDR2 SNEGSKA, per germline (reference sequence). The CDR3 consists of 12 residues. J was trimmed by 5 bases and V by 6 bases; bases with no gene match: 5. The CDR3 DNA reads TGCAGTGCCGGGGTAGCGGGAGACGAGCAGTACGTC. Translating gives CSAGVAGDEQYV.

The chain has TRBV6-5 and TRBJ1-1, with D possibly TRBD1 on 5 matching bases. Per the germline V gene, CDR1 is MNHEY and CDR2 is SVGAGI. This CDR3 comprises 15 residues. The V end lost 5 bases, the J end lost 3 bases, and 16 bases lay between the germline ends. The CDR3: CASSLRTRGDTEAFF. In DNA, the CDR3 is TGTGCCAGCAGTCTGCGGACGAGAGGGGACACTGAAGCTTTCTTT.

The J gene is TRBJ2-3, the V gene TRBV29-1, with TRBD1 as a possible D gene (6 bases). CDR1 is SQVTM and CDR2 is ANQGSEA in the germline V gene. The ends were cut back, 4 bases at V and 4 bases at J, with 9 bases in the middle. The CDR3 extends over 12 amino acids. The CDR3 loop reads CSVVEGADTQYF. The CDR3 DNA follows: TGCAGCGTTGTCGAGGGGGCAGATACGCAGTATTTT.

This clonotype turned up a few times. The chain carries TRBV27 and TRBJ1-6; TRBD1 agrees at 9 bases. The V gene's germline CDR1 is MNHEY and CDR2 SMNVEV (reference sequence). V dropped 9 bases and J dropped 7; count of bases not matched to a gene: 7. This CDR3 is 14 amino acids long. CDR3 loop: CASSPGTGNSPLHF. In nucleotides, the CDR3 is TGTGCCAGTAGCCCCGGGACAGGGAATTCACCCCTCCACTTT.

V gene TRBV20-1 combines with J gene TRBJ1-1; D not resolved. Trimming shortened V by 3 bases and J by 6 bases, and 8 bases separated the two germline ends. The CDR3 sequence is 11 residues long. CDR1 is DFQATT and CDR2 is SNEGSKA in the germline V gene (reference sequence). Here the CDR3 DNA reads TGCAGTGCTAGTTTGGGATCTGAAGCTTTCTTT. It translates to CSASLGSEAFF.

This chain uses TRBV28 with TRBJ2-1; D is unresolved. The CDR3 is 14 amino acids. V dropped 6 bases and J dropped 0 bases, with 9 bases sitting between them. The V gene's germline CDR1 is MDHEN and CDR2 SYDVKM. The CDR3 DNA reads TGTGCCAGCAGCAGCGCCACCTCCTACAATGAGCAGTTCTTC. Its protein is CASSSATSYNEQFF.